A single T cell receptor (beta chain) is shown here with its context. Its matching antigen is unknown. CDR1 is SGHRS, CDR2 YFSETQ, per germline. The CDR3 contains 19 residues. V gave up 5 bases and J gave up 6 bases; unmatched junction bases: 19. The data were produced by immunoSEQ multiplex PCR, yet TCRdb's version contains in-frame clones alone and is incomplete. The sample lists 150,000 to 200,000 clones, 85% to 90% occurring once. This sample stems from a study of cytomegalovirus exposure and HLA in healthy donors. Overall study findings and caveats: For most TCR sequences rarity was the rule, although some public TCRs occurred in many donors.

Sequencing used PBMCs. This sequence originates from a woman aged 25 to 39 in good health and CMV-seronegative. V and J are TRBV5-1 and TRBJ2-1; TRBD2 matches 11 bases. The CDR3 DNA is TGCGCCAGCAGGCGCGGACTAGCGGGTGAACCTCATGCCCCCAATGAGCAGTTCTTC. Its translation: CASRRGLAGEPHAPNEQFF.